This passage covers 20 T cell receptor beta chains from one sample sequenced in a study of shared clonotypes between healthy human individuals. TCRdb's table, derived via immunoSEQ multiplex PCR, lists solely in-frame clones and lacks some. The data hold 450,000 to 550,000 clones, with about four fifths observed a single time. Sequenced sample: PBMCs. These receptors were collected from a woman aged 35 to 49 in good health. Some clones in this sample may be carry-over from other donors' samples.

This clone was observed once. The CDR3 DNA reads as TGTGCCAGCAGCGGGTCCGGGGACGGCTACAATGAGCAGTTCTTC. Residues: CASSGSGDGYNEQFF. J is TRBJ2-1 and V is TRBV9; either TRBD1 or TRBD2 may fit D (5 bases each). The CDR3 contains 15 residues. Trimming pared 3 bases from V and 3 bases from J, leaving 13 bases between. The germline V gene has CDR1 SGDLS and CDR2 YYNGEE.

This chain uses TRBV27 with TRBJ1-5, with D hard to call. Germline loops: CDR1 MNHEY, CDR2 SMNVEV (reference sequence). This CDR3 region has 16 residues. The V and J ends lost 7 bases and 2 bases respectively, with 18 bases between them. The CDR3 nucleotides read TGTGCCAGCACCCCCCTGGGAGGCAGTGGCAATCAGCCCCAGCATTTT. It specifies CASTPLGGSGNQPQHF.

This clone was counted between two and nine times. The chain employs TRBV6-4 and TRBJ2-6; unclear D gene. V lost 0 bases and J 0 bases, leaving 6 bases between the germline ends. The CDR3 totals 16 residues. Per germline, CDR1 MRHNA and CDR2 SNTAGT. The chain's CDR3 is CASSDSIASGANVLTF. CDR3 coding DNA: TGTGCCAGCAGTGACTCGATCGCCTCTGGGGCCAACGTCCTGACTTTC.

CDR3 coding DNA: TGTGCCAGCAGCTTAGACTCGCACTCCTACGAGCAGTACTTC. Amino acids: CASSLDSHSYEQYF. The V and J genes are TRBV7-2 and TRBJ2-7, with D unclear. Between the trimmed V and J ends, which lost 1 base and 0 bases, there was a span of 7 bases. The germline CDR1 and CDR2 sequences are SGHTA and FQGNSA. The CDR3 runs 14 residues.

The chain uses TRBV9 and TRBJ2-4, with TRBD2 matching over 9 bases. CDR3 length: 17 residues. The V gene end was trimmed by 4 bases and the J gene end by 7 bases; junction bases not matched to a gene: 15. Germline loops: CDR1 SGDLS, CDR2 YYNGEE. As DNA, the CDR3 is TGTGCCAGCAGCCCCCAGCCCCAGTCCCTAGCGGGGAACATTCAGTACTTC. Protein: CASSPQPQSLAGNIQYF.

This clone was detected ten times or more. This rearrangement joins TRBV5-4 to TRBJ2-6; 8 bases line up with TRBD1. Looked up from germline, CDR1 is SGHNT and CDR2 is YYREEE (reference sequence). The CDR3 loop spans 15 amino acids. Germline trimming cut 7 bases from V and 1 base from J; bases unmatched to any gene: 4. CDR3 loop: CASGTGGSGANVLTF. The CDR3 DNA follows: TGTGCCAGCGGGACAGGTGGGTCTGGGGCCAACGTCCTGACTTTC.

The gene calls are TRBV7-9 and TRBJ2-5; tentatively, D is TRBD1 (6 bases). The germline gives CDR1 SEHNR, CDR2 FQNEAQ (reference sequence). The CDR3 contains 15 residues. V dropped 4 bases and J dropped 9 bases, with 21 bases sitting between them. CDR3 in amino acids: CASSSSGTTFGAQYF. The CDR3 DNA sequence: TGTGCCAGCAGCTCTTCCGGGACAACCTTTGGAGCCCAGTACTTC.

The V and J genes are TRBV28 and TRBJ2-5; 10 nucleotides agree with TRBD2. CDR3 size: 16 residues. Germline assignment: CDR1 MDHEN and CDR2 SYDVKM. V lost 3 bases and J lost 3; bases outside the gene matches: 7. The CDR3, as DNA: TGTGCCAGCAGTTTTGACTGTAGCGGGAGGAAAGAGACCCAGTACTTC. It codes for CASSFDCSGRKETQYF.

The sample holds many counts of this clone. This chain links TRBV7-2 with TRBJ1-4; D may be TRBD1 (6 bases). Trimming took off 1 base at V and 5 bases at J, with 11 bases between the two ends. CDR1 is SGHTA, CDR2 FQGNSA, per germline. This CDR3 has 15 residues. CDR3 nucleotides: TGTGCCAGCAGCTTAGAAGGGGGGTACAATGAAAAACTGTTTTTT. Residues: CASSLEGGYNEKLFF.

The V and J genes are TRBV11-2 and TRBJ2-5, with D perhaps matching TRBD2 (6 bases). Trimming left V 2 bases short and J 4 bases short, with 8 bases between. The CDR3 is 13 residues long. Germline loops: CDR1 SGHAT, CDR2 FQNNGV. CDR3 amino acids: CASSLRRGETQYF. In DNA, the CDR3 is TGTGCCAGCAGCTTAAGGCGGGGAGAGACCCAGTACTTC.

CDR3 residues: CASTRTGGFGANVLTF. For the CDR3, the DNA is TGTGCCAGTACCCGGACAGGGGGTTTTGGGGCCAACGTCCTGACTTTC. The chain has TRBV19 and TRBJ2-6, with TRBD1 identical over 10 bases. Germline CDR1 and CDR2: LNHDA and SQIVND (reference sequence). The CDR3 spans 16 residues. With V trimmed by 7 bases and J by 3 bases, 6 bases remained unmatched.

This clone was seen only once. The J gene is TRBJ2-7, the V gene TRBV5-1; D may match TRBD1 or TRBD2 (5 bases each). The V gene's germline CDR1 is SGHRS and CDR2 YFSETQ. The germline V and J ends were trimmed by 4 bases and 7 bases, with 12 bases remaining between them. The CDR3 runs to 12 residues. CDR3 sequence (DNA): TGCGCCAGCAGCCTGGGACCTAAGGAGCAGTACTTC. Protein product: CASSLGPKEQYF.

The V call is TRBV7-9, the J call TRBJ2-1, with 11 nucleotides matching TRBD2. After removal of 5 bases from V and 3 bases from J, the junction contained 6 bases not matched to a gene. From germline, CDR1 is SEHNR and CDR2 FQNEAQ (reference sequence). This CDR3 is 16 amino acids long. In DNA, the CDR3 is TGTGCCAGCAGCGCGCTAGCGGGAGGTATCTACAATGAGCAGTTCTTC. It codes for CASSALAGGIYNEQFF.

The chain uses TRBV5-1 and TRBJ2-5, with 10 positions matching TRBD2. Germline assignment: CDR1 SGHRS and CDR2 YFSETQ. J lost 2 bases, V lost 4 bases, and 8 bases had no gene match. This CDR3 contains 16 residues. The CDR3 here is CASSGLAGGRQETQYF. In DNA, the CDR3 is TGCGCCAGCAGCGGGTTAGCGGGAGGCCGACAAGAGACCCAGTACTTC.

This chain links TRBV10-3 with TRBJ2-3; no clear D gene. The CDR3 runs 16 residues. CDR1 is ENHRY and CDR2 is SYGVKD in the germline V gene. Trimming shortened V by 0 bases and J by 3 bases, and 13 bases separated the two germline ends. The CDR3 region is CAISESGLPGTDTQYF. Written as DNA, the CDR3 is TGTGCCATCAGTGAGTCGGGTCTACCCGGGACAGATACGCAGTATTTT.

This chain connects TRBV6-6 to TRBJ2-7; D may be TRBD2 (5 bases). The germline gives CDR1 MNHNY, CDR2 SVGAGI (reference sequence). V was cut by 0 bases and J by 0 bases, with 9 bases left in between. This CDR3 comprises 15 residues. Here the CDR3 reads CASSYSRESSYEQYF. The CDR3 DNA reads TGTGCCAGCAGTTACTCGAGGGAGAGCTCCTACGAGCAGTACTTC.

This clone was seen just once. V usage is TRBV5-1 and J usage is TRBJ2-2, with D unclear. CDR1 and CDR2 (germline): SGHRS, YFSETQ. This CDR3 has 16 residues. Trimming stripped 0 bases from V and 4 bases from J, with 13 bases between. The CDR3 bases are TGCGCCAGCAGCTTGGGTTTGCTTCGCGGCACCGGGGAGCTGTTTTTT. Its protein is CASSLGLLRGTGELFF.

The V call is TRBV30, the J call TRBJ2-3; D gene uncertain. In germline, CDR1 is GTSNPN, CDR2 SVGIG (reference sequence). The CDR3 spans 12 residues. With 2 bases removed from V and 5 bases from J, the gap between germline ends came to 8 bases. CDR3 coding DNA: TGTGCCTGGAGTCTCTTCAGAGATACGCAGTATTTT. The encoded protein is CAWSLFRDTQYF. Variable domain in full (rest from reference TRBV30 and TRBJ2-3): SQTIHQWPATLVQPVGSPLSLECTVEGTSNPNLYWYRQAAGRGLQLLFYSVGIGQISSEVPQNLSASRPQDRQFILSSKKLLLSDSGFYLCAWSLFRDTQYFGPGTRLTVL.

Details on this clone: This sample includes further DNA sequences coding for the same CDR3. V usage is TRBV28 and J usage is TRBJ2-7, with 7 nucleotides matching TRBD1. The germline V gene encodes CDR1 MDHEN and CDR2 SYDVKM. The CDR3 length is 14 residues. After removal of 5 bases from V and 1 base from J, the junction contained 5 bases not matched to a gene. The DNA of the CDR3 is TGTGCCAGCAGTCCCCCGGGACAGTCCTACGAGCAGTACTTC. The encoded protein is CASSPPGQSYEQYF.

The V call is TRBV28, the J call TRBJ2-7; D uncertain. Germline CDR1 and CDR2: MDHEN and SYDVKM. Trimming shortened V by 5 bases and J by 3 bases, and 11 bases separated the two germline ends. The CDR3 is 13 amino acids. The CDR3 nucleotides are TGTGCCAGCAGTCCGGTCGCTAGCTACGAGCAGTACTTC. Protein sequence: CASSPVASYEQYF. Complete variable domain (other parts from reference TRBV28 and TRBJ2-7): DVKVTQSSRYLVKRTGEKVFLECVQDMDHENMFWYRQDPGLGLRLIYFSYDVKMKEKGDIPEGYSVSREKKERFSLILESASTNQTSMYLCASSPVASYEQYFGPGTRLTVT.